This T cell receptor beta chain was documented in a study of T cells in localized non-small cell lung cancer. Generated by immunoSEQ multiplex PCR, the TCRdb table keeps only in-frame clones and is missing some. The table lists tens of thousands of clones, more than 70% of them singletons. CDR1 and CDR2 (germline): LNHDA, SQIVND (reference sequence). The CDR3 is made up of 16 amino acids. Trimming cost V 2 bases and J 1 base; bases outside gene matches: 7. The receptor was derived from a female donor of 60 years or more with stage III squamous cell lung carcinoma. The material was peripheral blood, obtained before any cancer treatment. The chain uses TRBV19 and TRBJ2-7, with 8 bases fitting TRBD1. CDR3 sequence: CASSIPTGGASYEQYF. CDR3 DNA: TGTGCCAGTAGTATACCTACAGGGGGTGCTTCCTACGAGCAGTACTTC.